This T cell receptor beta chain was captured in a study of OX40 agonist ivuxolimab in advanced cancers. About the study: Head and neck, renal cell, melanoma or hepatocellular carcinoma were the cancers that dose-escalation patients had.

Germline V CDR1 and CDR2: SQVTM, ANQGSEA. The CDR3 is made up of 11 amino acids. V lost 3 bases and J lost 5, with 7 bases in between. Autoimmune disease history or systemic immunosuppression disqualified patients. About this clone itself: As yet, its antigen is unknown.

The study's findings and limits: Specificity for antigen went undetermined in the expanded peripheral T cells. Blood T cells, both CD4+ and CD8+, expanded clonally by week 6 at 0.1 to 3.0 mg/kg.

Repertoires were generated with immunoSEQ multiplex PCR, while TCRdb's copy carries only in-frame clones and drops some. The sample holds roughly 100,000 clones; around four fifths are singletons and the top ten take 0.9% to 1.2%. This chain joins TRBV29-1 and TRBJ2-5; D uncertain. The sequences come from CD4+ or CD8+ T cells sorted from blood, collected in a trial of the OX40 agonist ivuxolimab. This TCR came from an adult with an advanced solid tumor such as melanoma, head and neck, liver or kidney cancer. As DNA, the CDR3 is TGCAGCGTTGATGCCGGGGAGACCCAGTACTTC. Protein sequence: CSVDAGETQYF.